This T cell receptor beta chain originates from a study of beta chain features in type 1 diabetes. In this sample, this clone turned up a few times. Its antigen is not known. CDR1 is MGHRA, CDR2 YSYEKL, per germline. Trimming removed 4 bases from V and 3 bases from J; junction bases left unmatched: 13. The CDR3 has 17 amino acids. A sort by CD45RO/CCR7/CD25/CD127/CD95/CD27 yielded CD4+ naive, central memory, regulatory and stem cell-like memory cells. General observations from the study: Within each of all four CD4+ subsets, Type 1 diabetes patients had TCRB CDR3s that were moderately but significantly shorter.

The entirety of the isolated RNA underwent reverse transcription, so expressed TCRB transcripts were sequenced. The data were produced by immunoSEQ multiplex PCR, yet TCRdb's version contains in-frame clones alone and is incomplete. The sample yields about 650,000 clones, 9.5% to 15% seen once. The gene calls are TRBV4-1 and TRBJ2-7; TRBD1 matches at 9 bases. Material for sequencing was naive CD4+ T cells from blood. The source of this sequence is a young man with type 1 diabetes. The CDR3 is CASSRDGQGTSYYEQYF. CDR3 DNA: TGCGCCAGCAGCCGAGATGGACAGGGGACCAGTTACTACGAGCAGTACTTC.